This T cell receptor beta chain was profiled in a study of blood T cells in healthy people across ages. A second PCR of 7 to 11 cycles used a sample-barcoded 5' primer and a J-beta primer mix. Each CDR3 protein gets one entry after TCRdb re-called the 5' RACE reads with MiXCR. This table has 910,000 or so distinct CDR3 sequences, roughly 51% appearing once. V dropped 5 bases and J dropped 4; count of bases not matched to a gene: 10. The CDR3 consists of 16 residues. Germline CDR1 is MNHEY and CDR2 is SVGAGI. Isolation recovered at least 6 million PBMCs from every sample. What was sequenced was blood. The receptor was derived from a woman aged 55 to 70 in good health. The rearrangement links TRBV6-5 to TRBJ2-3, with 9 nucleotides matching TRBD2. The CDR3 region has the DNA TGTGCCAGCAGTACCCGAGGGGCGGGAGGGGCAGATACGCAGTATTTT. Translation: CASSTRGAGGADTQYF.